The 9 T cell receptor beta chains below were found in one sample sequenced in a study of human T cells and chemical hapten exposure. TCRdb used MiXCR to reprocess the RACE reads, holding one entry per CDR3 protein. The sample comprises just over 95,000 distinct CDR3 sequences, about 28% of which are singletons, and 9% to 12% rests with the top ten. Time point here: patch test 3, about 24 weeks after DPC sensitization. Treatment in this sample: therapeutic diphenylcyclopropenone sensitization with weekly scalp DPC. Sequenced here: whole blood, sampled in connection with sensitization to the hapten diphenylcyclopropenone (DPC). The receptors were gathered from a man in his forties or fifties with alopecia areata. Some clones in this sample may be carry-over from other donors' samples.

The sample holds a few counts of this clonotype. The rearrangement links TRBV12-3 or TRBV12-4 to TRBJ2-2, with a tentative D call TRBD2 (6 bases). Trimming removed 7 bases at V and 0 bases at J, with 18 bases between. The CDR3 is 17 residues long. The CDR3 nucleotides read TGTGCCAGCACCCGGCTGGAGGGGAGACCGAACACCGGGGAGCTGTTTTTT. It codes for CASTRLEGRPNTGELFF.

This clonotype was counted at least ten times. This sequence joins TRBV2 and TRBJ1-4, with TRBD1 as a possible D gene (5 bases). Germline assignment: CDR1 SNHLY and CDR2 FYNNEI. With 2 bases removed from V and 8 bases from J, the gap between germline ends came to 15 bases. The CDR3 is 15 residues long. CDR3 sequence reads: CASSESTGGSEKLFF. The CDR3 DNA reads TGTGCCAGCAGTGAATCTACAGGAGGGTCGGAAAAACTGTTTTTT. Full variable domain (remainder filled in from reference TRBV2 and TRBJ1-4): EPEVTQTPSHQVTQMGQEVILRCVPISNHLYFYWYRQILGQKVEFLVSFYNNEISEKSEIFDDQFSVERPDGSNFTLKIRSTKLEDSAMYFCASSESTGGSEKLFFGSGTQLSVL.

The rearrangement joins TRBV7-2 to TRBJ1-4, with D perhaps matching TRBD1 (5 bases). The CDR3 is 14 residues long. V dropped 3 bases and J dropped 5 bases, with 10 bases sitting between them. CDR1 and CDR2 from the germline V gene are SGHTA and FQGNSA. The CDR3 DNA reads TGTGCCAGCAGCTTCGGGACGGTAAATGAAAAACTGTTTTTT. Residues: CASSFGTVNEKLFF.

In its sample, this clonotype was seen a few times. CDR3 sequence (DNA): TGCAGTGCTAGAGATCGGCGACAGGGCCAAGAGACCCAGTACTTC. This sequence encodes CSARDRRQGQETQYF. V and J are TRBV20-1 and TRBJ2-5, with 7 nucleotides matching TRBD1. Trimming removed 0 bases from V and 1 base from J; junction bases left unmatched: 5. Germline-derived CDR1 and CDR2 are DFQATT and SNEGSKA (reference sequence). CDR3 size: 15 residues.

This chain uses TRBV4-1 with TRBJ2-5; D ambiguous. Germline-derived CDR1 and CDR2 are MGHRA and YSYEKL. V was cut by 0 bases and J by 4 bases, with 0 bases left in between. The length of the CDR3 is 11 residues. The CDR3 loop reads CASSQEETQYF. CDR3 sequence (DNA): TGCGCCAGCAGCCAAGAAGAGACCCAGTACTTC.

This clonotype was seen a handful of times. The CDR3 loop reads CASSYRGVADTQYF. Here the CDR3 DNA reads TGTGCCAGCAGTTACCGGGGAGTAGCAGATACGCAGTATTTT. The genes are TRBV6-5 and TRBJ2-3; perhaps TRBD2 as D (5 bases). Looked up from germline, CDR1 is MNHEY and CDR2 is SVGAGI. Trimming took off 2 bases at V and 4 bases at J, with 10 bases between the two ends. The CDR3 runs to 14 residues.

The chain has TRBV27 and TRBJ1-5; D call uncertain. In germline, CDR1 is MNHEY, CDR2 SMNVEV (reference sequence). The length of the CDR3 is 14 residues. V was shortened by 4 bases and J by 6 bases, with 13 bases between the two germline ends. CDR3 protein: CASSSGWGSQPQHF. The CDR3 DNA reads TGTGCCAGCAGTTCCGGTTGGGGATCTCAGCCCCAGCATTTT.

The chain combines TRBV7-9 with TRBJ2-3; a weak D match, TRBD2 (5 bases). The CDR3 loop spans 16 amino acids. V dropped 5 bases and J dropped 6 bases, with 21 bases sitting between them. Germline CDR1 and CDR2: SEHNR and FQNEAQ (reference sequence). The CDR3 loop reads CASSPVRTGRGDTQYF. DNA for the CDR3: TGTGCCAGCAGCCCCGTAAGGACGGGGAGAGGGGATACGCAGTATTTT.

The rearrangement links TRBV27 to TRBJ1-1; 10 bases line up with TRBD1. The CDR3 is made up of 17 amino acids. The germline CDR1 and CDR2 sequences are MNHEY and SMNVEV (reference sequence). With V trimmed by 6 bases and J by 2 bases, 12 bases remained unmatched. The CDR3, as DNA: TGTGCCAGCAGCCCCTTAGGACAGGGGGTCGGTAACACTGAAGCTTTCTTT. Its protein is CASSPLGQGVGNTEAFF.